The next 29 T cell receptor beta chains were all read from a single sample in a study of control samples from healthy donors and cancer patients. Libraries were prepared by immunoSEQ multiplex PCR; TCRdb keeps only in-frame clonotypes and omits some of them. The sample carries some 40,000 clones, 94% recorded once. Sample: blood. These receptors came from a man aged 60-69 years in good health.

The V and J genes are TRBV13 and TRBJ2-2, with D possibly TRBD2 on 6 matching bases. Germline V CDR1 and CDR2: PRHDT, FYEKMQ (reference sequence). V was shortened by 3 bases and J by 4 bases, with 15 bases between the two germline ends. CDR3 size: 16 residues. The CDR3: CASSFRGSVPTGELFF. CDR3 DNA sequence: TGTGCCAGCAGCTTCCGGGGGTCAGTCCCCACCGGGGAGCTGTTTTTT.

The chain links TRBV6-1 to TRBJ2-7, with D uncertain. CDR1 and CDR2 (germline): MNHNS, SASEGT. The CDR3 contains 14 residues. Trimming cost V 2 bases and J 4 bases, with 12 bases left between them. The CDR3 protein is CASSEFGLNYEQYF. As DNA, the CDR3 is TGTGCCAGCAGTGAATTCGGGCTCAATTACGAGCAGTACTTC.

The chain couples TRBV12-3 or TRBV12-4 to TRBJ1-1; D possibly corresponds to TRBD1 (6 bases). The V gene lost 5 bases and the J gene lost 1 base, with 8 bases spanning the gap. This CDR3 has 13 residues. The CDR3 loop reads CASSGGQNTEAFF. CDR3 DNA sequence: TGTGCCAGCAGTGGGGGACAGAACACTGAAGCTTTCTTT.

CDR3 nucleotide sequence: TGTGCCAGCAAGGGACAGGGGGCCTACGAGCAGTACTTC. Amino acids: CASKGQGAYEQYF. The rearrangement uses TRBV11-3 and TRBJ2-7; 11 bases agree with TRBD1. With 7 bases clipped from V and 2 bases from J, the junction kept 1 base outside the gene matches. The CDR3 has 13 amino acids. Germline V CDR1 and CDR2: SGHNT, YENEEA.

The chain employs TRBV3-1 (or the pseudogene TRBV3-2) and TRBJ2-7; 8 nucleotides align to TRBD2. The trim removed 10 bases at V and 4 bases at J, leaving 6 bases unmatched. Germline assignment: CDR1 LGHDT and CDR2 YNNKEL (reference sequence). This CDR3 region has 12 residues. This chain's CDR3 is CATRASGYEQYF. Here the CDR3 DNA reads TGTGCCACCAGGGCTAGCGGGTACGAGCAGTACTTC.

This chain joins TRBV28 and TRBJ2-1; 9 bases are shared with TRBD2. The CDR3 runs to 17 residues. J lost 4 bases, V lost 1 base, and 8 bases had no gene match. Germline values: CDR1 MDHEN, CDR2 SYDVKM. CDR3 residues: CASSLLRLAAQYNEQFF. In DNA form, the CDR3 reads TGTGCCAGCAGTTTATTACGACTAGCGGCCCAATACAATGAGCAGTTCTTC. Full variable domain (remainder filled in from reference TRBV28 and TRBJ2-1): DVKVTQSSRYLVKRTGEKVFLECVQDMDHENMFWYRQDPGLGLRLIYFSYDVKMKEKGDIPEGYSVSREKKERFSLILESASTNQTSMYLCASSLLRLAAQYNEQFFGPGTRLTVL.

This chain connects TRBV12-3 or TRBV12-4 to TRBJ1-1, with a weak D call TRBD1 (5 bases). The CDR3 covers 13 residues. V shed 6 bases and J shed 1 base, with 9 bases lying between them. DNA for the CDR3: TGTGCCAGCAGGTCCCAGGGGAACACTGAAGCTTTCTTT. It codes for CASRSQGNTEAFF.

The CDR3 sequence is CAISESGTSPLHF. DNA for the CDR3: TGTGCCATCAGTGAATCCGGGACTTCACCCCTCCACTTT. This rearrangement joins TRBV10-3 to TRBJ1-6; tentatively, D is TRBD1 (5 bases). Between the trimmed V and J ends, which lost 3 bases and 9 bases, there was a span of 9 bases. The CDR3 loop spans 13 amino acids. Germline lookup yields CDR1 ENHRY and CDR2 SYGVKD.

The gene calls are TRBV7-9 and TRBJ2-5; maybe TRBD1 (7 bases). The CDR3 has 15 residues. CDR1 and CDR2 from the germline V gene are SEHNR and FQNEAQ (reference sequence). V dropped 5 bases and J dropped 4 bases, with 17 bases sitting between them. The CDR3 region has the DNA TGTGCCAGCAGCCCCCAGGGGGGCATAGGAGAGACCCAGTACTTC. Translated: CASSPQGGIGETQYF.

The DNA of the CDR3 is TGTGCCACCAGTGCGTTCGGAGCGGCGAAAGAGAAAGAGACCCAGTACTTC. It specifies CATSAFGAAKEKETQYF. The chain employs TRBV24-1 and TRBJ2-5; the D gene is possibly TRBD2 (5 bases). Germline loops: CDR1 KGHDR, CDR2 SFDVKD. V lost 5 bases to trimming and J lost 3 bases, with 21 bases between them. This CDR3 is 17 amino acids long.

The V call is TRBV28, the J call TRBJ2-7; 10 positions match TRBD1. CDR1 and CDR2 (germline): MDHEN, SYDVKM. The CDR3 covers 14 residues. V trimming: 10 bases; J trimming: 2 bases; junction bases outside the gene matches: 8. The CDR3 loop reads CATRPGTGAYEQYF. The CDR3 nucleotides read TGTGCCACCCGCCCCGGGACAGGGGCCTACGAGCAGTACTTC.

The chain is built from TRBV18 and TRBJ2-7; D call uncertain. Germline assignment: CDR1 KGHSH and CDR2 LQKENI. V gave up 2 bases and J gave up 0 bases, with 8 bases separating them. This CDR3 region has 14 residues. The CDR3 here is CASSPGSSSYEQYF. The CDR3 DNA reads TGTGCCAGCTCACCAGGGTCTAGCTCCTACGAGCAGTACTTC.

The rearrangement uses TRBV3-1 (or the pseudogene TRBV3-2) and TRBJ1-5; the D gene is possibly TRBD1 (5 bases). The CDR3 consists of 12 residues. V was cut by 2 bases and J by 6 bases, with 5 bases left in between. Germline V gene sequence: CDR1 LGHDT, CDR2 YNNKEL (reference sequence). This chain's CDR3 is CASSQQGQPQHF. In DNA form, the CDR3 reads TGTGCCAGCAGCCAACAGGGTCAGCCCCAGCATTTT.

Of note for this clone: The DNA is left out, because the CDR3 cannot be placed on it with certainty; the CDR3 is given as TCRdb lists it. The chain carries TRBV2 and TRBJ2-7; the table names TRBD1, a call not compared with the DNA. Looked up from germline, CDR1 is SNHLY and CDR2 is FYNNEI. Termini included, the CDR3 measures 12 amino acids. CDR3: CASSKAWGPGSF.

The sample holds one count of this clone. CDR3: CASSLRSGSQETQYF. CDR3 in DNA: TGTGCCAGCAGCTTACGTAGCGGCAGTCAAGAGACCCAGTACTTC. The chain links TRBV13 to TRBJ2-5, with D possibly matching TRBD2 (6 bases). Trimming pared 2 bases from V and 2 bases from J, leaving 12 bases between. The CDR3 length is 15 residues. Germline V gene sequence: CDR1 PRHDT, CDR2 FYEKMQ (reference sequence).

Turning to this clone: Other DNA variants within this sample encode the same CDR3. The CDR3 DNA is TGTGCCAGCCGGGGACAGGGGAATGAAAAACTGTTTTTT. Translated, it gives CASRGQGNEKLFF. J is TRBJ1-4 and V is TRBV2; 10 bases align to TRBD1. Germline trimming cut 8 bases from V and 5 bases from J; bases unmatched to any gene: 2. CDR1 and CDR2 (germline): SNHLY, FYNNEI. The CDR3 extends over 13 amino acids.

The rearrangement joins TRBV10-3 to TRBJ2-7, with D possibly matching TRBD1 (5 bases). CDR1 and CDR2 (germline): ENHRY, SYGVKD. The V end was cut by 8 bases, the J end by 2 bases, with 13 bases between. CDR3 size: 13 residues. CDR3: CAIGAGDAYEQYF. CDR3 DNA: TGTGCCATCGGGGCAGGCGACGCCTACGAGCAGTACTTC.

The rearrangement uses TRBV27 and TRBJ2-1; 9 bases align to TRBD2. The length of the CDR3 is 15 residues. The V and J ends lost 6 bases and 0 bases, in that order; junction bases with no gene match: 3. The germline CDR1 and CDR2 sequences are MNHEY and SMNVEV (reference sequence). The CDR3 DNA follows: TGTGCCAGCAGGCATAGCGGGGGCTCCTACAATGAGCAGTTCTTC. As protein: CASRHSGGSYNEQFF.

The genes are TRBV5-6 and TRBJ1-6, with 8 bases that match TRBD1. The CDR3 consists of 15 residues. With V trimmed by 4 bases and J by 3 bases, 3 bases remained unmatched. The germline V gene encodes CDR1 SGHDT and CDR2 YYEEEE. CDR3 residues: CASSLDRGYNSPLHF. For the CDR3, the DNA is TGTGCCAGCAGCCTCGACAGGGGCTATAATTCACCCCTCCACTTT.

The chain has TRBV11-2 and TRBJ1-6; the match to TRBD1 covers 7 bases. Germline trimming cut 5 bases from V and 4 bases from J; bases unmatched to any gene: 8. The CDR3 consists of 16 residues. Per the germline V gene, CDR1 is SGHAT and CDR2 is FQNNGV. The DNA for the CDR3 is TGTGCCAGCAGCACTTCCCCAGGGGGATATAATTCACCCCTCCACTTT. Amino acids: CASSTSPGGYNSPLHF. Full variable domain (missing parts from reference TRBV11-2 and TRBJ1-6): EAGVAQSPRYKIIEKRQSVAFWCNPISGHATLYWYQQILGQGPKLLIQFQNNGVVDDSQLPKDRFSAERLKGVDSTLKIQPAKLEDSAVYLCASSTSPGGYNSPLHFGNGTRLTVT.

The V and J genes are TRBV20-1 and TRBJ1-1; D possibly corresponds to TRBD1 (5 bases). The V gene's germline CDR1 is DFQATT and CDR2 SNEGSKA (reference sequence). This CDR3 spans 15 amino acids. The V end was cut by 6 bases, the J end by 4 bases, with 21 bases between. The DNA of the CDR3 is TGCAGTGCCAGTAGAGCGAGGGGCGGATTCACTGAAGCTTTCTTT. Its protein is CSASRARGGFTEAFF.

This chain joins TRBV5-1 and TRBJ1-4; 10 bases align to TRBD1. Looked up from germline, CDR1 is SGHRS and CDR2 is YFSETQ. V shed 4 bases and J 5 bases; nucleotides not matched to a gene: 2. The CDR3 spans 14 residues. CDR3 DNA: TGCGCCAGCAGCCTGGACAGGGGGAATGAAAAACTGTTTTTT. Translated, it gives CASSLDRGNEKLFF.

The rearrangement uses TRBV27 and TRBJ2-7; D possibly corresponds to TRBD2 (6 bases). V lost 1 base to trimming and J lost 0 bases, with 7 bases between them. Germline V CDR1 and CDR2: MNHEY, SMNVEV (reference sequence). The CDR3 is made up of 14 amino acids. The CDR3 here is CASSLWRDSYEQYF. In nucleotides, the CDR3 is TGTGCCAGCAGTTTATGGCGGGACTCCTACGAGCAGTACTTC.

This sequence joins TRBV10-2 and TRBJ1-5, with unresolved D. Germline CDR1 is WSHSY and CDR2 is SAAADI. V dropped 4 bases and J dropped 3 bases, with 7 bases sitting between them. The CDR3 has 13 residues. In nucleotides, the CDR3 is TGCGCCAGCAGTGGGGCCTTCAATCAGCCCCAGCATTTT. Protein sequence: CASSGAFNQPQHF.

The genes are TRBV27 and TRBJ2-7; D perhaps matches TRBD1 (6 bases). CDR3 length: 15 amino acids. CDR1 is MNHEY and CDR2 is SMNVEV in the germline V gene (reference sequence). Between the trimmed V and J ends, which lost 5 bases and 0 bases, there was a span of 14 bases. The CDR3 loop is CASSPSDSYSYEQYF. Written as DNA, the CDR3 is TGTGCCAGCAGTCCCTCGGACAGCTACTCCTACGAGCAGTACTTC.

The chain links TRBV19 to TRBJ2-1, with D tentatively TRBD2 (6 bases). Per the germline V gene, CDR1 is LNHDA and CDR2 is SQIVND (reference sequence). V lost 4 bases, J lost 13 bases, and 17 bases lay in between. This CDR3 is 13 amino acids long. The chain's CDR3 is CASSKRRWDLQFF. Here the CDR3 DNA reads TGTGCCAGTAGTAAACGTCGGTGGGACTTACAGTTCTTC. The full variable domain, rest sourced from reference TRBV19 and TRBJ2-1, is DGGITQSPKYLFRKEGQNVTLSCEQNLNHDAMYWYRQDPGQGLRLIYYSQIVNDFQKGDIAEGYSVSREKKESFPLTVTSAQKNPTAFYLCASSKRRWDLQFFGPGTRLTVL.

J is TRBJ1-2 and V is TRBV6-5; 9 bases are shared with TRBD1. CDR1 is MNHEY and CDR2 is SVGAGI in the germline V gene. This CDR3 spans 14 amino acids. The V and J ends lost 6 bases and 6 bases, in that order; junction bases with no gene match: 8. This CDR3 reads CASSTRDRANGYTF. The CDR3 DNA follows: TGTGCCAGCAGCACCCGGGACAGGGCGAATGGCTACACCTTC.

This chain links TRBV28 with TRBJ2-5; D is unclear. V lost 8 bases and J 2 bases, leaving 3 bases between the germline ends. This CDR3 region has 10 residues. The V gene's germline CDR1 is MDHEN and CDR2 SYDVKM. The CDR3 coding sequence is TGTGCCAGCGAGCAAGAGACCCAGTACTTC. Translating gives CASEQETQYF.

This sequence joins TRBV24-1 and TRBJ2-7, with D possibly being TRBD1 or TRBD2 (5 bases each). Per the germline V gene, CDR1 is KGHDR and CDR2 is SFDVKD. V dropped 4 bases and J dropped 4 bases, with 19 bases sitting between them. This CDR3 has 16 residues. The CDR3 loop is CATSDPGTDGEYEQYF. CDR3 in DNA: TGTGCCACCAGTGACCCCGGGACCGATGGGGAATACGAGCAGTACTTC.